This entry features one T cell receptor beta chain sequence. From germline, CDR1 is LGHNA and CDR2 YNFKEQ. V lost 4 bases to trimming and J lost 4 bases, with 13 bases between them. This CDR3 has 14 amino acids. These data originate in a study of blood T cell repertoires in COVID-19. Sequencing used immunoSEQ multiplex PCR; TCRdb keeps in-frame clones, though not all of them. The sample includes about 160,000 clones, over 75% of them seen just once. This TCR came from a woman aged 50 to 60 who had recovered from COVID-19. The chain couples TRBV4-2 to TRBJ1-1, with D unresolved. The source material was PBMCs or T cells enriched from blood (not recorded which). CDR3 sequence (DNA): TGTGCCAGCAGCCCGGTAGCCATGGGCACTGAAGCTTTCTTT. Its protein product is CASSPVAMGTEAFF.